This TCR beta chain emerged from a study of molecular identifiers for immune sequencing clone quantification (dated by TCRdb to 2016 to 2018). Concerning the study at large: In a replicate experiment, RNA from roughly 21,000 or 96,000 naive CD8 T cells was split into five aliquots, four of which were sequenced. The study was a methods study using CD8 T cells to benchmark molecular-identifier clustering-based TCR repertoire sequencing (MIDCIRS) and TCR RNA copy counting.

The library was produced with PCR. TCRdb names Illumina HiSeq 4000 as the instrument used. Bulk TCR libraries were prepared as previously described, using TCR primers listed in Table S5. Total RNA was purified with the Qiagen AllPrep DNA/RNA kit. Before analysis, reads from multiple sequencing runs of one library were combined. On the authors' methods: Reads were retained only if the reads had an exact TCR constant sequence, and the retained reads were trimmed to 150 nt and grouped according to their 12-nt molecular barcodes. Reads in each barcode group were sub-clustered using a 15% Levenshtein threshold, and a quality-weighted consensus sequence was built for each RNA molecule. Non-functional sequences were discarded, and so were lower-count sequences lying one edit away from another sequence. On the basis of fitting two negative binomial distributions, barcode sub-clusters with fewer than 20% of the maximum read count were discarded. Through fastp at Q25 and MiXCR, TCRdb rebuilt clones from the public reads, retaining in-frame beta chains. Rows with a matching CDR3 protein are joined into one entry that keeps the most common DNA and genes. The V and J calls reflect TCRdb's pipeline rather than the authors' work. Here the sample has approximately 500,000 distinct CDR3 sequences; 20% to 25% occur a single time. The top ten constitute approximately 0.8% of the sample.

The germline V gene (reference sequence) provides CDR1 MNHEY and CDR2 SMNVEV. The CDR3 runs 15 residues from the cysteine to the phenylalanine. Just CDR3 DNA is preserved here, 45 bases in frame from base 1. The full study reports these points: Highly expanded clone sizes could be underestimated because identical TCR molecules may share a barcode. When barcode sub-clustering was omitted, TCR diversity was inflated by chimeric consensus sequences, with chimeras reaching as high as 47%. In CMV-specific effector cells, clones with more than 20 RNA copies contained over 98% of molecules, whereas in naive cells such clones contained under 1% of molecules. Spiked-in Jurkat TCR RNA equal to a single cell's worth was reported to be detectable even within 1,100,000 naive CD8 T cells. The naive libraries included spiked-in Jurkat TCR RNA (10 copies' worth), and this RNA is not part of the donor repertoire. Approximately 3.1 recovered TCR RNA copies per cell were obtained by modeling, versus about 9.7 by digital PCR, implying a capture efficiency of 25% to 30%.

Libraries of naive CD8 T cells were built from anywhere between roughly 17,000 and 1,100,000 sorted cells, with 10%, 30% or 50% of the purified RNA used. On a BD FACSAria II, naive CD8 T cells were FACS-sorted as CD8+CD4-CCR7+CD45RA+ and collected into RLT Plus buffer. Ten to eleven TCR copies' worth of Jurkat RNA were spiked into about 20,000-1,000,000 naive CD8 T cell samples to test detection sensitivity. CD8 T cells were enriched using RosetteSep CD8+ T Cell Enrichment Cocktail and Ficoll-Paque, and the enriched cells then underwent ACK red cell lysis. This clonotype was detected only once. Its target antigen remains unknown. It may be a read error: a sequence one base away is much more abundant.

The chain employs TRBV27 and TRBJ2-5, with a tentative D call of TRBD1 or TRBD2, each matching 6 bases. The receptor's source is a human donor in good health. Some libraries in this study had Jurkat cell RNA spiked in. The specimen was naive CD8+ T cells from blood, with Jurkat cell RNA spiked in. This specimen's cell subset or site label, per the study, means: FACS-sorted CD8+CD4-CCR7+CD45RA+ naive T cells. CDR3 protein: CASSQGLRGQETRYF. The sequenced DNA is TGTGCCAGCAGCCAGGGGTTGCGGGGCCAAGAGACCCGGTACTTC.